The rows below give T cell receptor beta chains drawn from one sample of a study of blood T cell repertoires in COVID-19. TCRdb keeps only in-frame clones here, not all; method: immunoSEQ multiplex PCR. The sample carries around 73,000 clones, about 80% recorded once. The sequenced sample consisted of peripheral blood. These receptors were obtained from a human donor in a cohort sampled during active COVID-19. The CDR3 runs from the conserved cysteine through the conserved F or W. D genes are given only for firm matches. Not all rows give a size; the values are once, few, many and, for expanded clones, a class.

NA	TRBV9	TRBD2	TRBJ2-1	CASSVAAGGGEQFF	TGTGCCAGCAGCGTAGCTGCGGGGGGAGGTGAGCAGTTCTTC
few	TRBV16	TRBD1	TRBJ2-7	CASSSDRVHEQYF	TGTGCCAGCAGCTCTGACAGGGTCCACGAGCAGTACTTC
few	TRBV27	NA	TRBJ2-2	CASSFVHGELFF	TGTGCCAGCAGTTTTGTTCACGGGGAGCTGTTTTTT
few	TRBV12-1	NA	TRBJ1-1	CASSFYLRDAEAFF	TGTGCCAGCAGCTTTTATCTCAGGGATGCTGAAGCTTTCTTT
NA	TRBV9	NA	TRBJ1-1	CASSGGEGRPNTEAFF	TGTGCCAGCAGCGGAGGGGAGGGCAGGCCGAACACTGAAGCTTTCTTT
NA	TRBV5-1	TRBD1	TRBJ2-5	CASSLTATARDRPNRYRAQETQYF	TGCGCCAGCAGCTTAACGGCGACCGCGAGGGACAGGCCTAATAGGTATCGTGCGCAAGAGACCCAGTACTTC
NA	TRBV5-1	TRBD1	TRBJ2-1	CASSWTGGDLREQFF	TGCGCCAGCAGCTGGACAGGGGGCGATTTGCGAGAGCAGTTCTTC
NA	TRBV19	NA	TRBJ1-5	CASRDRGNDQPQHF	TGTGCCAGTCGTGATAGGGGGAACGATCAGCCCCAGCATTTT
NA	TRBV18	NA	TRBJ2-7	CASSPGGQNEQYF	TGTGCCAGCTCACCAGGCGGACAGAACGAGCAGTACTTC
NA	TRBV7-2	TRBD1	TRBJ1-2	CASSWTGPYGYTF	TGTGCCAGCAGCTGGACAGGGCCATATGGCTACACCTTC
NA	TRBV11-2	TRBD2	TRBJ2-5	CASSLVRGGGEETQYF	TGTGCCAGCAGCTTAGTGCGCGGGGGGGGAGAAGAGACCCAGTACTTC
NA	TRBV9	TRBD1	TRBJ2-7	CASSITTGETYEQYF	TGTGCCAGCAGCATTACTACAGGGGAGACCTACGAGCAGTACTTC
NA	TRBV4-2	NA	TRBJ2-7	CASSQETYRVWDEQYF	TGTGCCAGCAGCCAAGAGACGTACAGGGTTTGGGACGAGCAGTACTTC
once	TRBV5-4	TRBD2	TRBJ2-1	CASSLAKTSGGAGSYNEQFF	TGTGCCAGCAGCTTGGCTAAGACTAGCGGGGGGGCGGGCTCCTACAATGAGCAGTTCTTC
NA	TRBV5-1	TRBD2	TRBJ2-1	CASSIGTSGGPPYNEQFF	TGCGCCAGCAGCATCGGGACTAGCGGGGGGCCTCCCTACAATGAGCAGTTCTTC
NA	TRBV10-2	TRBD2	TRBJ2-5	CASSPAPGLAGGTQYF	TGCGCCAGCAGCCCAGCCCCGGGACTAGCGGGGGGGACCCAGTACTTC
few	TRBV7-3	TRBD2	TRBJ2-5	CASSLTGTSGSQETQYF	TGTGCCAGCAGCTTAACAGGGACTAGCGGGAGTCAAGAGACCCAGTACTTC
NA	TRBV4-3	TRBD1	TRBJ2-3	CASSQDRDRGLVADTQYF	TGCGCCAGCAGCCAAGATCGAGACAGGGGGCTTGTAGCAGATACGCAGTATTTT
NA	TRBV27	TRBD2	TRBJ2-5	CASSRSGGTSYQETQYF	TGTGCCAGCAGTCGTAGCGGGGGGACCTCGTACCAAGAGACCCAGTACTTC
NA	TRBV15	TRBD1	TRBJ1-5	CATSRSTGGNQPQHF	TGTGCCACCAGCAGATCTACAGGGGGCAATCAGCCCCAGCATTTT
few	TRBV28	NA	TRBJ1-1	CASSDKPGSAFF	TGTGCCAGCAGCGACAAACCAGGATCAGCTTTCTTT
NA	TRBV11-3	TRBD1	TRBJ2-2	CASSLDMGQINTGELFF	TGTGCCAGCAGCTTAGATATGGGACAGATCAACACCGGGGAGCTGTTTTTT
NA	TRBV29-1	TRBD2	TRBJ2-1	CSADSGGPGEQFF	TGCAGCGCTGATAGCGGGGGGCCGGGGGAGCAGTTCTTC
NA	TRBV3-1/TRBV3-2	NA	TRBJ2-1	CASSQARYNEQFF	TGTGCCAGCAGCCAAGCCCGCTACAATGAGCAGTTCTTC
NA	TRBV18	NA	TRBJ1-1	CASSPSQITGSHFF	TGTGCCAGCTCACCAAGCCAGATTACAGGGTCACATTTCTTT
NA	TRBV14	NA	TRBJ1-5	CASSQERGGSQHF	TGTGCCAGCAGCCAAGAGCGGGGTGGGTCCCAGCATTTT
NA	TRBV10-3	NA	TRBJ1-6	CAISDAVGLGLPGSPLHF	TGTGCCATCAGTGATGCCGTGGGCCTCGGCCTACCTGGTTCACCCCTCCACTTT
NA	TRBV18	TRBD2	TRBJ2-7	CASSHYGLAGAPSSYEQYF	TGTGCCAGCTCACACTATGGACTAGCGGGGGCCCCGAGCTCCTACGAGCAGTACTTC
NA	TRBV6-5	TRBD1	TRBJ1-1	CASRQGYTEAFF	TGTGCCTCACGACAGGGGTACACTGAAGCTTTCTTT
NA	TRBV6-6	NA	TRBJ2-3	CASSGITDTQYF	TGTGCCAGTAGCGGTATAACAGATACGCAGTATTTT
once	TRBV4-3	TRBD1	TRBJ2-7	CASSTGATYEQYF	TGCGCCAGCAGCACAGGGGCCACCTACGAGCAGTACTTC
NA	TRBV6-5	NA	TRBJ2-3	CASSYFGTDTQYF	TGTGCCAGCAGTTATTTCGGCACAGATACGCAGTATTTT
NA	TRBV5-6	TRBD1	TRBJ2-7	CASSPGTDFYEQYF	TGTGCCAGCAGCCCCGGGACAGACTTTTACGAGCAGTACTTC
NA	TRBV4-2	TRBD2	TRBJ2-2	CASSQGGGGHTGELFF	TGTGCCAGCAGCCAAGGGGGCGGGGGGCACACCGGGGAGCTGTTTTTT
NA	TRBV7-9	NA	TRBJ1-6	CASSPRIGRVLSPLHF	TGTGCCAGCAGCCCAAGAATCGGCAGGGTCTTGTCACCCCTCCACTTT
NA	TRBV2	NA	TRBJ2-7	CASSPGSSYEQYF	TGTGCCAGCAGCCCCGGGAGTTCCTACGAGCAGTACTTC
NA	TRBV4-1	TRBD1	TRBJ2-7	CASSQGILRRDRGHEQYF	TGCGCCAGCAGCCAAGGGATTTTAAGGAGGGACAGGGGCCACGAGCAGTACTTC